A selection of T cell receptor beta chains follows, all from one sample in a study of blood T cells in healthy people across ages. TCRdb passed the 5' RACE reads through MiXCR, listing each CDR3 protein once. The sample includes more than 450,000 distinct CDR3 sequences, roughly a quarter of them seen just once. These same data were also listed under a study on T cells of mothers and their children.

Input material: blood. The receptors derive from a boy aged 2 to 10 in good health. Each CDR3 is given with its conserved first and last residue. The order of the fields is V gene, J gene, clone size, D gene, CDR3 protein, CDR3 DNA. The D gene is left open where the match is weak. The size entry is marked missing in some rows and otherwise reads once, few, many or a size class.

v_call: TRBV12-3/TRBV12-4
j_call: TRBJ2-5
clone_size: NA
d_call: TRBD2
cdr3_aa: CASSFRLAGRETQYF
cdr3_nt: TGTGCCAGCAGTTTCAGACTAGCGGGGAGAGAGACCCAGTACTTC

v_call: TRBV9
j_call: TRBJ2-5
clone_size: few
d_call: TRBD2
cdr3_aa: CASSAGKREYQETQYF
cdr3_nt: TGTGCCAGCAGCGCCGGGAAGCGGGAATACCAAGAGACCCAGTACTTC

v_call: TRBV28
j_call: TRBJ2-1
clone_size: NA
d_call: TRBD1
cdr3_aa: CAGRDRGRNEQFF
cdr3_nt: TGTGCCGGACGGGACAGGGGGCGGAATGAGCAGTTCTTC

v_call: TRBV12-5
j_call: TRBJ1-1
clone_size: NA
d_call: TRBD1
cdr3_aa: CASGLAQGHTEAFF
cdr3_nt: TGTGCTAGTGGTTTGGCACAGGGGCACACTGAAGCTTTCTTT

v_call: TRBV5-1
j_call: TRBJ2-2
clone_size: few
d_call: NA
cdr3_aa: CASSFRQTYTGELFF
cdr3_nt: TGCGCCAGCAGCTTCAGACAAACGTACACCGGGGAGCTGTTTTTT

v_call: TRBV5-1
j_call: TRBJ1-1
clone_size: few
d_call: NA
cdr3_aa: CASSHPSRGPNTEAFF
cdr3_nt: TGCGCCAGCAGCCACCCTTCACGTGGACCCAACACTGAGGCTTTCTTT

v_call: TRBV7-9
j_call: TRBJ2-4
clone_size: NA
d_call: NA
cdr3_aa: CASSLAWNPKNIQYF
cdr3_nt: TGTGCCAGCAGCTTAGCGTGGAATCCCAAAAACATTCAGTACTTC

v_call: TRBV5-5
j_call: TRBJ2-3
clone_size: NA
d_call: NA
cdr3_aa: CASSLPLGGSSDTQYF
cdr3_nt: TGTGCCAGCAGCTTGCCCCTGGGGGGCTCGTCAGATACGCAGTATTTT

v_call: TRBV6-2/TRBV6-3
j_call: TRBJ2-5
clone_size: NA
d_call: NA
cdr3_aa: CASRPFRETQYF
cdr3_nt: TGTGCCAGCAGACCCTTTCGGGAGACCCAGTACTTC

v_call: TRBV5-1
j_call: TRBJ2-1
clone_size: NA
d_call: NA
cdr3_aa: CASSFRDLIYNEQFF
cdr3_nt: TGCGCCAGCAGCTTTCGGGACTTGATATACAATGAGCAGTTCTTC

v_call: TRBV5-4
j_call: TRBJ1-2
clone_size: few
d_call: TRBD1
cdr3_aa: CASSKEGQGVYGYTF
cdr3_nt: TGTGCCAGCAGCAAGGAGGGACAGGGGGTCTATGGCTACACCTTC

v_call: TRBV20-1
j_call: TRBJ2-7
clone_size: few
d_call: TRBD1
cdr3_aa: CSARGTASSYEQYF
cdr3_nt: TGCAGTGCTAGGGGGACAGCCAGCTCCTACGAGCAGTACTTC

v_call: TRBV7-2
j_call: TRBJ1-5
clone_size: few
d_call: NA
cdr3_aa: CARSFGHLSNQPQHF
cdr3_nt: TGTGCCCGCAGCTTTGGACACCTTAGCAATCAGCCCCAGCATTTT

v_call: TRBV5-1
j_call: TRBJ2-5
clone_size: many
d_call: TRBD1
cdr3_aa: CASSSRQGQETQYF
cdr3_nt: TGCGCCAGCAGCTCTAGACAGGGCCAAGAGACCCAGTACTTC

v_call: TRBV7-9
j_call: TRBJ2-1
clone_size: NA
d_call: TRBD2
cdr3_aa: CDSSLPAGGGNEQFF
cdr3_nt: TGTGACAGCAGCTTACCAGCGGGAGGGGGGAATGAGCAGTTCTTC

v_call: TRBV7-2
j_call: TRBJ2-1
clone_size: few
d_call: NA
cdr3_aa: CASSATREKEQFF
cdr3_nt: TGTGCCAGCAGCGCAACTAGGGAGAAGGAGCAGTTCTTC

v_call: TRBV29-1
j_call: TRBJ1-2
clone_size: few
d_call: TRBD1
cdr3_aa: CSVDMGTGGLFDGYTF
cdr3_nt: TGCAGCGTTGATATGGGGACAGGCGGGTTGTTCGATGGCTACACCTTC

v_call: TRBV7-2
j_call: TRBJ1-1
clone_size: NA
d_call: TRBD1
cdr3_aa: CASREQGYGTEAFF
cdr3_nt: TGTGCCAGCAGAGAACAGGGGTACGGGACTGAAGCTTTCTTT